The 10 T cell receptor beta chains reported below all come from one sample, sequenced in a study of blood T cell repertoires in COVID-19. Profiling relied on immunoSEQ multiplex PCR, and the TCRdb table lists in-frame clones only, not all of them. The top ten hold approximately 15% of the sample, which has 150,000 to 200,000 clones, approximately 78% seen once. The source material was PBMCs or T cells enriched from blood (not recorded which). These receptors all come from a woman between 50 and 59 years old who had recovered from COVID-19.

This clone was detected ten times or more. The gene calls are TRBV19 and TRBJ1-3; no firm D call. The length of the CDR3 is 14 residues. CDR1 is LNHDA, CDR2 SQIVND, per germline (reference sequence). V was pared by 9 bases and J by 2 bases, with 14 bases between. The CDR3 protein is CASGWAPAGNTIYF. CDR3 coding DNA: TGTGCCAGCGGCTGGGCCCCAGCTGGAAACACCATATATTTT.

The V gene is TRBV9, the J gene TRBJ2-7; D possibly corresponds to TRBD1 (5 bases). The CDR3 covers 14 residues. The V end lost 0 bases, the J end lost 3 bases, and 10 bases lay between the germline ends. From germline, CDR1 is SGDLS and CDR2 YYNGEE. The CDR3 is CASSVDHDSYEQYF. The CDR3 DNA follows: TGTGCCAGCAGCGTAGACCACGACAGCTACGAGCAGTACTTC. Together with reference TRBV9 and TRBJ2-7, the CDR3 gives the full variable domain: DSGVTQTPKHLITATGQRVTLRCSPRSGDLSVYWYQQSLDQGLQFLIQYYNGEERAKGNILERFSAQQFPDLHSELNLSSLELGDSALYFCASSVDHDSYEQYFGPGTRLTVT.

The chain employs TRBV12-3 or TRBV12-4 and TRBJ2-3; D not resolved. The CDR3 is 12 residues long. Deletions cut 3 bases from V and 5 bases from J, with 6 bases between. The DNA of the CDR3 is TGTGCCAGCAGTTTCTCGGTAGATACGCAGTATTTT. Protein: CASSFSVDTQYF.

The rearrangement uses TRBV28 and TRBJ1-2, with D maybe TRBD1 (5 bases). The CDR3 is 16 residues long. V was pared by 4 bases and J by 3 bases, with 18 bases between. Germline assignment: CDR1 MDHEN and CDR2 SYDVKM. The DNA of the CDR3 is TGTGCCAGCAGTTCACCTGGTGACAGCCGTCACTATGGCTACACCTTC. Protein sequence: CASSSPGDSRHYGYTF.

With respect to this clone: The sample has other DNA sequences that encode this CDR3 too. This rearrangement joins TRBV30 to TRBJ2-2; tentatively, D is TRBD2 (6 bases). The CDR3 runs to 13 residues. Looked up from germline, CDR1 is GTSNPN and CDR2 is SVGIG (reference sequence). Deletions cut 0 bases from V and 5 bases from J, with 7 bases between. CDR3 sequence: CAWSVGGTGELFF. The CDR3 region has the DNA TGTGCCTGGAGTGTGGGGGGAACCGGGGAGCTGTTTTTT.

This chain joins TRBV5-1 and TRBJ2-7, with 7 bases fitting TRBD2. V lost 2 bases, J lost 3 bases, and 8 bases stayed unmatched. Per the germline V gene, CDR1 is SGHRS and CDR2 is YFSETQ. This CDR3 spans 15 amino acids. The CDR3 spells CASSFGSPGGYEQYF. DNA of the CDR3: TGCGCCAGCAGCTTTGGTTCCCCGGGGGGCTACGAGCAGTACTTC.

The V gene is TRBV23-1, the J gene TRBJ2-1; possible D gene TRBD1, 6 bases. TRBV23-1 is an ORF, and what it does is uncertain. V lost 2 bases to trimming and J lost 7 bases, with 21 bases between them. The CDR3 covers 17 residues. In DNA, the CDR3 is TGCGCCAGCAGTCAACTCATCCCGGGACACTCACCGAATGAGCAGTTCTTC. Amino acid sequence: CASSQLIPGHSPNEQFF.

The V and J genes are TRBV5-1 and TRBJ2-1; 10 positions agree with TRBD1. V trimming: 1 base; J trimming: 6 bases; junction bases outside the gene matches: 4. Looked up from germline, CDR1 is SGHRS and CDR2 is YFSETQ. The CDR3 is 15 residues long. The CDR3 protein is CASSLRTGGINEQFF. The CDR3 DNA reads TGCGCCAGCAGCTTGAGGACAGGGGGAATCAATGAGCAGTTCTTC.

This sequence joins TRBV3-1 (or the pseudogene TRBV3-2) and TRBJ1-5; D gene unclear. V was shortened by 3 bases and J by 2 bases, with 2 bases between the two germline ends. The length of the CDR3 is 12 residues. From germline, CDR1 is LGHDT and CDR2 YNNKEL (reference sequence). CDR3: CASSHGNQPQHF. DNA for the CDR3: TGTGCCAGCAGCCACGGCAATCAGCCCCAGCATTTT.

This chain joins TRBV5-6 and TRBJ2-1; 10 bases line up with TRBD2. Trimming removed 4 bases from V and 8 bases from J; junction bases left unmatched: 9. The CDR3 is 15 amino acids. In germline, CDR1 is SGHDT, CDR2 YYEEEE. The CDR3 loop reads CASSLYLAGVDEQFF. CDR3 bases: TGTGCCAGCAGCCTGTACCTAGCGGGAGTGGATGAGCAGTTCTTC.